The 3 T cell receptor beta chains below were found in one sample sequenced in a study of T cell changes during pregnancy in multiple sclerosis. Assay used: immunoSEQ multiplex PCR; TCRdb lists only in-frame clones, some missing. The table includes 70,000 or so clones, 80% to 95% detected once. Sequences were derived from peripheral blood, sampled in the third trimester of pregnancy. These receptors were collected from a female donor in good health, enrolled as a control in a pregnancy study.

This chain joins TRBV5-1 and TRBJ2-3; the D gene is possibly TRBD2 (5 bases). The CDR3 covers 14 residues. V lost 4 bases and J lost 2, with 11 bases in between. CDR1 is SGHRS, CDR2 YFSETQ, per germline. This CDR3 reads CASSEGWATDTQYF. The CDR3 nucleotides are TGCGCCAGCAGCGAGGGTTGGGCCACAGATACGCAGTATTTT.

The rearrangement links TRBV7-2 to TRBJ2-6; D is perhaps TRBD1 (5 bases). Trimming took off 5 bases at V and 0 bases at J, with 14 bases between the two ends. Germline CDR1 is SGHTA and CDR2 is FQGNSA. The CDR3 length is 17 residues. The CDR3 loop is CASSADSPLSGANVLTF. The DNA for the CDR3 is TGTGCCAGCAGCGCTGACAGCCCCCTCTCTGGGGCCAACGTCCTGACTTTC. The full variable domain, its missing parts supplied by reference TRBV7-2 and TRBJ2-6, is GAGVSQSPSNKVTEKGKDVELRCDPISGHTALYWYRQSLGQGLEFLIYFQGNSAPDKSGLPSDRFSAERTGGSVSTLTIQRTQQEDSAVYLCASSADSPLSGANVLTFGAGSRLTVL.

The DNA of the CDR3 is TGTGCCAGCGCCTCGGGTCCATCCTACGAGCAGTACTTC. Translation: CASASGPSYEQYF. This sequence joins TRBV25-1 and TRBJ2-7; D remains ambiguous. Deletions cut 8 bases from V and 1 base from J, with 12 bases between. Germline values: CDR1 MGHDK, CDR2 SYGVNS. CDR3 length: 13 amino acids.